This TCR beta chain derives from a study of CD8 T cells in Susac syndrome. General study findings and limits: The study conceded that its TCR sequencing and HLA analysis involved relatively few individuals.

CD8+ and CD4+ T cells taken from blood had their TCR beta sequenced. Negative isolation yielded CD4+ and CD8+ T cells, and FACS enriched TEMRA cells. RNA was extracted with the RNeasy kit, and a quantity of about 0.5 to 1 ug was reverse transcribed using random hexamers. Amplification of TCR beta CDR3 used immunoSEQ multiplex PCR across 54 Vbeta and 13 Jbeta. A single record per CDR3 protein comes from TCRdb applying MiXCR to the immunoSEQ multiplex PCR reads. Altogether roughly 120,000 distinct CDR3 sequences are present, about 92% being singletons, with the ten largest covering roughly 0.3%. The germline V and J ends were trimmed by 6 bases and 8 bases, with 13 bases remaining between them. Germline-derived CDR1 and CDR2 are SNHLY and FYNNEI. This CDR3 region has 12 residues. Note on this clonotype: No antigen is known for it.

What was sequenced was CD8+ T cells from PBMCs. The genes are TRBV2 and TRBJ1-2; D remains unclear. The receptor was derived from a human donor with multiple sclerosis. The CDR3 spells CASRGLGLGYTF. CDR3 bases: TGTGCCAGCAGGGGCTTAGGTCTGGGCTACACCTTC.